This T cell receptor beta chain was sequenced in a study of immune heterogeneity within non-small cell lung tumors. Turning to the study itself: Histology included several squamous cell carcinomas, around 10 non-squamous carcinomas and 1 unspecified tumor.

With 32 V and 13 J primers, multiplex PCR amplified the TCR beta CDR3. Using its own MiXCR run on the multiplex PCR reads, TCRdb lists one record per CDR3 protein. The data show 30,000 to 40,000 distinct CDR3 sequences, with 28% seen just once and about 4% held by the top ten. This clonotype came up many times. Template came from bulk tumor genomic DNA, at approximately 600 ng per sample. Surgical sampling yielded several biopsies per primary tumor (spaced far apart). Patients underwent curative surgery for non-small cell lung cancer (untreated and newly diagnosed). The receptor's source is a middle-aged man with non-small cell lung cancer. Sequencing used lung tumor tissue.

Here the CDR3 reads CASSPNTGAAEAFF. The CDR3 DNA reads as TGTGCCAGCAGTCCCAACACCGGGGCCGCGGAAGCTTTCTTT. V gene TRBV27 combines with J gene TRBJ1-1; possibly TRBD1 for D (5 bases). Trimming stripped 5 bases from V and 8 bases from J, with 18 bases between. The germline gives CDR1 MNHEY, CDR2 SMNVEV (reference sequence). CDR3 length: 14 residues.